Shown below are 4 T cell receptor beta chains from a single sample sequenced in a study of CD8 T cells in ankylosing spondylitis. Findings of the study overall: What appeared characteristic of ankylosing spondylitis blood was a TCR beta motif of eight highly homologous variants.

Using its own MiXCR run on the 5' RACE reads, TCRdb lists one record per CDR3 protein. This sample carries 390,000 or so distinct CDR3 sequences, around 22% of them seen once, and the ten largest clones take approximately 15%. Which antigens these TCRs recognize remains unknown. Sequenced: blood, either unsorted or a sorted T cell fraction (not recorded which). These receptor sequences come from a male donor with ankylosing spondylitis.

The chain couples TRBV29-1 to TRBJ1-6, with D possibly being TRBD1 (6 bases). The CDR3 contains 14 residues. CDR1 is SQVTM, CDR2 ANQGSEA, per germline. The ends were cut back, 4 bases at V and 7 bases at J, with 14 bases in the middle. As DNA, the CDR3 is TGCAGCGTTGTATTACAGGGCGAGAATTCACCCCTCCACTTT. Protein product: CSVVLQGENSPLHF.

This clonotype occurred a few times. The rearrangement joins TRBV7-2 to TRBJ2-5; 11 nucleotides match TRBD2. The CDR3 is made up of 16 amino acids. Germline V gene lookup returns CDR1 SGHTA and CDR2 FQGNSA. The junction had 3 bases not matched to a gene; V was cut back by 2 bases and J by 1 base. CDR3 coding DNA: TGTGCCAGCAGCTTAACTAGCGGGAGTTTCCAAGAGACCCAGTACTTC. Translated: CASSLTSGSFQETQYF. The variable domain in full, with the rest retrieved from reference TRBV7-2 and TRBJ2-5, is GAGVSQSPSNKVTEKGKDVELRCDPISGHTALYWYRQSLGQGLEFLIYFQGNSAPDKSGLPSDRFSAERTGGSVSTLTIQRTQQEDSAVYLCASSLTSGSFQETQYFGPGTRLLVL.

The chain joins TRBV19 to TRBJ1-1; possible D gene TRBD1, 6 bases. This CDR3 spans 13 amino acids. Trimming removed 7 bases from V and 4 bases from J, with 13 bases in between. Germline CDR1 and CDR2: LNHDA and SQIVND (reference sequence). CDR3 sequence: CASTRTARTEAFF. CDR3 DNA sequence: TGTGCCAGTACCCGGACAGCGCGCACTGAAGCTTTCTTT.

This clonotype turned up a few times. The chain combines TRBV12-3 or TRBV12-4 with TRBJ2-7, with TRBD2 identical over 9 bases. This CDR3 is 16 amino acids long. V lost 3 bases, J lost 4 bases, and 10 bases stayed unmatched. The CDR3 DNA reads TGTGCCAGCAGTTTGAGTGGTAGCGGGAGAGGGTACGAGCAGTACTTC. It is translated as CASSLSGSGRGYEQYF.